The T cell receptor (beta chain) under discussion was sequenced for a study of radiotherapy plus CTLA-4 blockade in lung cancer. Study results and caveats: Tumor-origin TCR clones grew in blood after radiotherapy plus ipilimumab.

Concerning this clone itself: Antigen specificity is unknown.

People whose metastatic non-small-cell lung cancer was chemo-refractory got focal radiation along with CTLA-4 blockade by ipilimumab. Clones were sequenced by immunoSEQ multiplex PCR, and TCRdb holds only the in-frame ones, with some missing. The repertoire consists of under 55,000 clones, with approximately 78% occurring once and the leading ten covering roughly 3.4%. Losses at the gene ends were 0 bases for V and 6 bases for J; bases not matched to a gene: 2. The length of the CDR3 is 14 residues. Germline-derived CDR1 and CDR2 are ENHRY and SYGVKD. Here the sequenced sample was peripheral blood, taken from a patient treated with radiotherapy plus ipilimumab. The chain recombines TRBV10-3 with TRBJ2-1, with TRBD2 identical over 7 bases. The sequence was obtained from a human donor with non-small cell lung cancer who had stable disease on radiotherapy plus ipilimumab. The CDR3 loop is CAISESPSGNEQFF. The CDR3 nucleotides are TGTGCCATCAGTGAGTCCCCTAGCGGCAATGAGCAGTTCTTC.